This TCR beta chain was found in a study of human T cells and chemical hapten exposure. Documented time point: patch test 1, 2 weeks after DPC sensitization. Treatment in this sample: therapeutic diphenylcyclopropenone sensitization with weekly scalp DPC. RNA extraction used unfractionated whole blood as the source of total RNA. CDR1 is DFQATT and CDR2 is SNEGSKA in the germline V gene (reference sequence). V dropped 3 bases and J dropped 4; count of bases not matched to a gene: 8. The CDR3 has 15 residues. It was the library that attached unique molecular identifiers to individual cDNA molecules. TCRdb reprocessed the RACE reads with MiXCR, giving one entry per CDR3 protein. In the table there are around 57,000 distinct CDR3 sequences, roughly 11% of which are singletons.

The clonotype originates from a woman in her thirties or forties with alopecia areata. Some clones in this sample may be carry-over from other donors' samples. The chain couples TRBV20-1 to TRBJ2-1, with 8 bases aligning to TRBD1. Sample: whole blood, taken in connection with sensitization to the hapten diphenylcyclopropenone (DPC). In nucleotides, the CDR3 is TGCAGTGCTAGGCGGGACCGGGACAGGTACAATGAGCAGTTCTTC. It encodes CSARRDRDRYNEQFF.